The 21 T cell receptor beta chains below were found in one sample sequenced in a study of control samples from healthy donors and cancer patients. Assay used: immunoSEQ multiplex PCR; TCRdb lists only in-frame clones, some missing. Of approximately 52,000 clones detected, roughly 88% appear once; the ten largest clones hold approximately 4%. Sequenced: blood. These receptor sequences come from a man aged 50-59 years in good health.

The genes are TRBV28 and TRBJ1-4, with D hard to call. The CDR3 totals 13 residues. Germline V gene lookup returns CDR1 MDHEN and CDR2 SYDVKM. The V gene lost 8 bases and the J gene lost 3 bases, with 10 bases spanning the gap. DNA for the CDR3: TGTGCCAGCCTTCGAAGGTCTAATGAAAAACTGTTTTTT. This encodes CASLRRSNEKLFF.

The chain has TRBV24-1 and TRBJ2-5; TRBD1 matches at 10 bases. There are 14 residues in the CDR3. Losses at the gene ends were 9 bases for V and 4 bases for J; bases not matched to a gene: 7. CDR1 is KGHDR and CDR2 is SFDVKD in the germline V gene. The DNA of the CDR3 is TGTGCCACCGGAGGGACAGGGGCGGCAGAGACCCAGTACTTC. Its protein is CATGGTGAAETQYF.

CDR3 sequence reads: CASSIPSGNTDTQYF. The DNA for the CDR3 is TGCGCCAGCAGCATCCCTAGCGGGAACACAGATACGCAGTATTTT. The chain couples TRBV5-1 to TRBJ2-3, with 9 positions matching TRBD2. The CDR3 has 15 amino acids. The ends lost 4 bases at V and 2 bases at J; junction bases unmatched: 5. CDR1 and CDR2 from the germline V gene are SGHRS and YFSETQ.

This chain links TRBV5-5 with TRBJ1-4, with TRBD1 matching 9 bases. CDR1 and CDR2 (germline): SGHKS, YYEKEE (reference sequence). The junction had 4 bases not matched to a gene; V was cut back by 3 bases and J by 4 bases. The CDR3 loop spans 15 amino acids. Here the CDR3 reads CASSWGTGNNEKLFF. Here the CDR3 DNA reads TGTGCCAGCAGCTGGGGGACAGGGAATAATGAAAAACTGTTTTTT.

The rearrangement joins TRBV28 to TRBJ2-1; D gene ambiguous. The CDR3 spans 14 residues. V lost 3 bases and J lost 3, with 9 bases in between. Germline V gene data show CDR1 as MDHEN and CDR2 as SYDVKM. CDR3: CASSFPAGYNEQFF. The CDR3 nucleotides are TGTGCCAGCAGTTTCCCGGCAGGCTACAATGAGCAGTTCTTC.

The chain couples TRBV28 to TRBJ2-1; D possibly corresponds to TRBD2 (5 bases). CDR1 is MDHEN and CDR2 is SYDVKM in the germline V gene. CDR3 length equals 14 residues. Trimming removed 6 bases at V and 5 bases at J, with 14 bases between. The CDR3 sequence is CASSLPARDNEQFF. CDR3 coding DNA: TGTGCCAGCAGCCTCCCAGCGCGGGACAATGAGCAGTTCTTC. Complete variable domain (other parts from reference TRBV28 and TRBJ2-1): DVKVTQSSRYLVKRTGEKVFLECVQDMDHENMFWYRQDPGLGLRLIYFSYDVKMKEKGDIPEGYSVSREKKERFSLILESASTNQTSMYLCASSLPARDNEQFFGPGTRLTVL.

The CDR3 nucleotides read TGCGCCAGCAGCCTACCACAGGGTACCTACGAGCAGTACTTC. It encodes CASSLPQGTYEQYF. The V call is TRBV5-1, the J call TRBJ2-7; maybe TRBD1 (6 bases). V lost 4 bases and J lost 2, with 13 bases in between. The CDR3 runs to 14 residues. The germline CDR1 and CDR2 sequences are SGHRS and YFSETQ.

This rearrangement joins TRBV12-3 or TRBV12-4 to TRBJ1-3; D call uncertain. Between the trimmed V and J ends, which lost 1 base and 10 bases, there was a span of 5 bases. This CDR3 spans 11 amino acids. The CDR3 region has the DNA TGTGCCAGCAGTTTAGGGGAAACCATATATTTT. Its translation is CASSLGETIYF.

The chain recombines TRBV6-1 with TRBJ2-1; D call uncertain. V gave up 2 bases and J gave up 8 bases, with 7 bases separating them. The CDR3 is 12 residues long. Germline values: CDR1 MNHNS, CDR2 SASEGT. The CDR3, as DNA: TGTGCCAGCAGTGAATCTGGGTATGAGCAGTTCTTC. Protein product: CASSESGYEQFF.

The rearrangement links TRBV7-9 to TRBJ2-7; D is unresolved. The CDR3 is 11 amino acids. V was clipped by 2 bases and J by 5 bases, with 4 bases between them. Germline V gene lookup returns CDR1 SEHNR and CDR2 FQNEAQ (reference sequence). This chain's CDR3 is CASSLMDEQYF. The CDR3 coding sequence is TGTGCCAGCAGCTTAATGGACGAGCAGTACTTC.

The V call is TRBV3-1 (or the pseudogene TRBV3-2), the J call TRBJ1-1; D might be TRBD1 (5 bases). V lost 0 bases and J 3 bases, leaving 20 bases between the germline ends. This CDR3 has 18 residues. CDR1 LGHDT and CDR2 YNNKEL come from the germline V gene (reference sequence). The CDR3 DNA sequence: TGTGCCAGCAGCCAAGATAAGACAGTCGGAGGGGTGGACACTGAAGCTTTCTTT. Amino acids: CASSQDKTVGGVDTEAFF.

There are a few counts of this clone. The rearrangement joins TRBV6-5 to TRBJ2-1; D might be TRBD2 (6 bases). V was trimmed by 10 bases and J by 6 bases, leaving 19 bases between them. From germline, CDR1 is MNHEY and CDR2 SVGAGI. The CDR3 sequence is 14 residues long. The CDR3 nucleotides are TGTGCCACCATGGACATAGGGCGGGGCAATGAGCAGTTCTTC. It is translated as CATMDIGRGNEQFF.

The chain links TRBV24-1 to TRBJ2-3, with 10 positions matching TRBD1. CDR3 length: 19 amino acids. V dropped 7 bases and J dropped 2; count of bases not matched to a gene: 17. CDR1 and CDR2 (germline): KGHDR, SFDVKD. CDR3 bases: TGTGCCACCAGGATGTACCGGGACAGGGGATTTCCGGACACAGATACGCAGTATTTT. It yields the protein CATRMYRDRGFPDTDTQYF.

The chain is built from TRBV7-8 and TRBJ1-1; D remains ambiguous. The germline V gene has CDR1 SGHVS and CDR2 FQNEAQ. Between the trimmed V and J ends, which lost 6 bases and 1 base, there was a span of 9 bases. The CDR3 length is 13 residues. The CDR3 sequence: CASRHRANTEAFF. DNA of the CDR3: TGTGCCAGCAGGCATCGGGCGAACACTGAAGCTTTCTTT.

The chain has TRBV7-3 and TRBJ2-1; 7 nucleotides line up with TRBD2. This CDR3 is built from 16 residues. Germline CDR1 reads SGHTA; CDR2 reads FQGTGA. V lost 0 bases and J lost 8; bases outside the gene matches: 10. CDR3 coding DNA: TGTGCCAGCAGCTTAACTCTCGGCGGGAGCTCCCATGAGCAGTTCTTC. It is translated as CASSLTLGGSSHEQFF.

This clone was counted a few times. The chain has TRBV19 and TRBJ1-3, with 9 nucleotides matching TRBD1. The CDR3 spans 15 residues. The germline V gene has CDR1 LNHDA and CDR2 SQIVND (reference sequence). With V trimmed by 5 bases and J by 4 bases, 6 bases remained unmatched. The CDR3 protein is CASSAQDRGGNTIYF. CDR3 sequence (DNA): TGTGCCAGTAGTGCCCAGGACAGGGGCGGAAACACCATATATTTT. Drawing the rest from reference TRBV19 and TRBJ1-3, the complete variable domain is DGGITQSPKYLFRKEGQNVTLSCEQNLNHDAMYWYRQDPGQGLRLIYYSQIVNDFQKGDIAEGYSVSREKKESFPLTVTSAQKNPTAFYLCASSAQDRGGNTIYFGEGSWLTVV.

V gene TRBV28 combines with J gene TRBJ1-4; D not resolved. The V end was cut by 5 bases, the J end by 4 bases, with 5 bases between. This CDR3 region has 12 residues. Germline V gives CDR1 MDHEN, CDR2 SYDVKM. The CDR3 is CASSGVNEKLFF. The CDR3 DNA reads TGTGCCAGCAGTGGGGTTAATGAAAAACTGTTTTTT.

This chain uses TRBV19 with TRBJ1-4, with unresolved D. The CDR3 is made up of 15 amino acids. V lost 7 bases to trimming and J lost 0 bases, with 12 bases between them. The germline CDR1 and CDR2 sequences are LNHDA and SQIVND (reference sequence). CDR3 sequence: CASTPWGSTNEKLFF. The CDR3 DNA reads TGTGCCAGTACCCCGTGGGGTTCAACTAATGAAAAACTGTTTTTT.

The chain has TRBV27 and TRBJ1-6, with 7 bases identical to TRBD1. The length of the CDR3 is 17 residues. The germline V gene has CDR1 MNHEY and CDR2 SMNVEV (reference sequence). V lost 3 bases and J lost 6; bases outside the gene matches: 11. The CDR3 DNA is TGTGCCAGCAGTTTGCTCCGGACAGGCCCGGGTAATTCACCCCTCCACTTT. Residues: CASSLLRTGPGNSPLHF.

The V and J genes are TRBV19 and TRBJ2-1; D may be TRBD1 (6 bases). From germline, CDR1 is LNHDA and CDR2 SQIVND (reference sequence). The length of the CDR3 is 15 residues. Trimming took 5 bases from V and 0 from J, leaving 11 bases between them. DNA of the CDR3: TGTGCCAGTAGTTCGGGGACATACTCCTACAATGAGCAGTTCTTC. It translates to CASSSGTYSYNEQFF.

This clone was found a few times. The chain is built from TRBV7-6 and TRBJ2-3, with 7 bases aligning to TRBD2. CDR1 is SGHVS, CDR2 FNYEAQ, per germline. V shed 5 bases, J shed 3 bases, and the junction held 14 bases outside the gene matches. CDR3 length equals 17 residues. CDR3 protein: CASSDLTLAVDTDTQYF. DNA of the CDR3: TGTGCCAGCAGCGACTTGACGCTAGCGGTCGATACAGATACGCAGTATTTT.